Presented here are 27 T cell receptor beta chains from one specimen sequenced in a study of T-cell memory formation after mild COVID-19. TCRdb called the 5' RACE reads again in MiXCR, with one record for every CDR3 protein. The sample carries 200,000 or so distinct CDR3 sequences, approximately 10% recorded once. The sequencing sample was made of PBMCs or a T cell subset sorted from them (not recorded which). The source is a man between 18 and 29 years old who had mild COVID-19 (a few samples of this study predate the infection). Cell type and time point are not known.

The CDR3 region has the DNA TGCAGCGTTGAAGACTTGGGGCTCGATCACTTTGAAGCTTTCTTT. It yields the protein CSVEDLGLDHFEAFF. The J gene is TRBJ1-1, the V gene TRBV29-1, with D tentatively TRBD1 (5 bases). The germline V gene has CDR1 SQVTM and CDR2 ANQGSEA. The CDR3 runs 15 residues. The V and J ends lost 0 bases and 7 bases respectively, with 18 bases between them.

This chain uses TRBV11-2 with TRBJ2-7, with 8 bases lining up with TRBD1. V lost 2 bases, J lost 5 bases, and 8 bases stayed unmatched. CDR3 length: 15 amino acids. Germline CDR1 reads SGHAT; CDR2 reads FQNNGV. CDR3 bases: TGTGCCAGCAGCTTAATCCAGGGGGCTACCCACGAGCAGTACGTC. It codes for CASSLIQGATHEQYV.

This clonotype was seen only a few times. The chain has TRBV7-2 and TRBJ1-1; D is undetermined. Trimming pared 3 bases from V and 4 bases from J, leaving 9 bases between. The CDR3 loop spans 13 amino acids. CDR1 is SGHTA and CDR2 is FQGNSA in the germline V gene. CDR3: CASSLDGFTEAFF. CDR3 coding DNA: TGTGCCAGCAGCTTGGACGGGTTCACTGAAGCTTTCTTT.

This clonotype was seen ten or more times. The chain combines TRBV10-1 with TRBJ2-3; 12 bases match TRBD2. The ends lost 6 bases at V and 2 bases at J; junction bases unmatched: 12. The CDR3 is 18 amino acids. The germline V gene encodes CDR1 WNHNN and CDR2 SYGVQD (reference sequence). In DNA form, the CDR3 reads TGCGCCAGCAGCTCCGGTGGACTAGCGGGAAAACTCACAGATACGCAGTATTTT. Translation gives CASSSGGLAGKLTDTQYF.

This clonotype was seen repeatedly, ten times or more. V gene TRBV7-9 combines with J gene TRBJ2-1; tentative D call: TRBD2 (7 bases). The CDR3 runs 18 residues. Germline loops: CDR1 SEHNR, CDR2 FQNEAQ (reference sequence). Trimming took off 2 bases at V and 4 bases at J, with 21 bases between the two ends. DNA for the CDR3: TGTGCCAGCAGCTTATTTTCCGGGGGGCCTTCAACTTACAATGAGCAGTTCTTC. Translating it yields CASSLFSGGPSTYNEQFF.

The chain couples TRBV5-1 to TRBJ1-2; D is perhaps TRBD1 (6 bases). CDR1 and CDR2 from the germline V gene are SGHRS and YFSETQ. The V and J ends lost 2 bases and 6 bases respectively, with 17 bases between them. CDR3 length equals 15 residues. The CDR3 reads CASSFGGLIGNGYTF. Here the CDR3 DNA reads TGCGCCAGCAGCTTTGGGGGGCTGATCGGAAATGGCTACACCTTC.

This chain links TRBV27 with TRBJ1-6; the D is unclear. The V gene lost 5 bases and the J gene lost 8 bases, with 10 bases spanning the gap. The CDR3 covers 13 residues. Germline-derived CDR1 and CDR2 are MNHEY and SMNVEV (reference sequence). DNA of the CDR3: TGTGCCAGCAGTCCCTGGGCCGATTCACCCCTCCACTTT. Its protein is CASSPWADSPLHF.

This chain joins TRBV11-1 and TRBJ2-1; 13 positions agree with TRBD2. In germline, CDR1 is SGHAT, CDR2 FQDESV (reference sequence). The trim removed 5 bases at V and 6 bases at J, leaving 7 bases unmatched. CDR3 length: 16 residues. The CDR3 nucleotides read TGTGCCAGCAGCCCGGCCGGGACTAGCGGGGCCAATGAGCAGTTCTTC. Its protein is CASSPAGTSGANEQFF.

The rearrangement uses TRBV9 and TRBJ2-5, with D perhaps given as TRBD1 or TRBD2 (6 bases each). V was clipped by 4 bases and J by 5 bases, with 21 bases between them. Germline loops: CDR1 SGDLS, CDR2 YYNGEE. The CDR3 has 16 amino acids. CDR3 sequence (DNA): TGTGCCAGCAGCCCCACGAGGGGGGAGATAGTGGAGACCCAGTACTTC. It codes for CASSPTRGEIVETQYF.

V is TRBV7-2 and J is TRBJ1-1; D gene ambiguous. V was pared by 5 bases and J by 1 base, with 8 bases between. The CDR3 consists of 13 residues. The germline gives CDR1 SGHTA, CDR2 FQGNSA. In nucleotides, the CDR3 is TGTGCCAGCAGCCAAAGTCGGAACACTGAAGCTTTCTTT. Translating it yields CASSQSRNTEAFF.

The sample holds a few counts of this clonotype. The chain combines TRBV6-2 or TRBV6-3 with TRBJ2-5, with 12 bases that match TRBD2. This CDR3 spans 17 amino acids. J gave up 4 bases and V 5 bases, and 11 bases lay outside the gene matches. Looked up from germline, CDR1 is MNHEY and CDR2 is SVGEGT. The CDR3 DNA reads TGTGCCAGCAGTCTCCGGACTAGCGGGGCCGGTAGAGAGACCCAGTACTTC. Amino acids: CASSLRTSGAGRETQYF.

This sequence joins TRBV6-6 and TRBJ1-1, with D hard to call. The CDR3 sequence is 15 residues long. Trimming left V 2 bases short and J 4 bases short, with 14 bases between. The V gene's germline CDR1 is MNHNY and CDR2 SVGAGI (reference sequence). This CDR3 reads CASSYHLGIGTEAFF. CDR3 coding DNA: TGTGCCAGCAGTTACCATTTGGGGATTGGCACTGAAGCTTTCTTT.

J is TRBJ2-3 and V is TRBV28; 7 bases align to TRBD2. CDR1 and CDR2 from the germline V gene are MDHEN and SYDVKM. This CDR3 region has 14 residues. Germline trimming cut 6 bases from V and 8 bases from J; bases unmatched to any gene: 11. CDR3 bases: TGTGCCAGCAGGGGAGCCTCGGGGGGAGTTACGCAGTATTTT. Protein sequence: CASRGASGGVTQYF.

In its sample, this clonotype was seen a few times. CDR3 amino acids: CSARRNYGYTF. In DNA form, the CDR3 reads TGCAGTGCTAGGAGAAACTATGGCTACACCTTC. This chain joins TRBV20-1 and TRBJ1-2; D call uncertain. The CDR3 loop spans 11 amino acids. V dropped 3 bases and J dropped 2 bases, with 4 bases sitting between them. The germline V gene has CDR1 DFQATT and CDR2 SNEGSKA (reference sequence).

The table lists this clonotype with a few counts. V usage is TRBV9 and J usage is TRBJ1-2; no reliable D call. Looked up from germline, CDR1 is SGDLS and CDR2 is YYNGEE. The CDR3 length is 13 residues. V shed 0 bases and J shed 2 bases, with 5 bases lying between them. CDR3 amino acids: CASSVGRNYGYTF. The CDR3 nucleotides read TGTGCCAGCAGCGTAGGACGGAACTATGGCTACACCTTC.

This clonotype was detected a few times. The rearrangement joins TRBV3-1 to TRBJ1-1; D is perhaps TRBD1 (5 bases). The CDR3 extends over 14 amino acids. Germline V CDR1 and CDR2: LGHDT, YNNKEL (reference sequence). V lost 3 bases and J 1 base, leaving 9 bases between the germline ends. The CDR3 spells CASSHSDKNTEAFF. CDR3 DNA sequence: TGTGCCAGCAGCCATTCGGACAAGAACACTGAAGCTTTCTTT.

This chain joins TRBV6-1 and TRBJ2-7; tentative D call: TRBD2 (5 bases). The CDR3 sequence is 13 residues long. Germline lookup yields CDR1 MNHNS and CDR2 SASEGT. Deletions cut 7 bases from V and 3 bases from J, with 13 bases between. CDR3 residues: CASKERPYYEQYF. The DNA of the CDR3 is TGTGCCAGCAAGGAGCGGCCGTACTACGAGCAGTACTTC.

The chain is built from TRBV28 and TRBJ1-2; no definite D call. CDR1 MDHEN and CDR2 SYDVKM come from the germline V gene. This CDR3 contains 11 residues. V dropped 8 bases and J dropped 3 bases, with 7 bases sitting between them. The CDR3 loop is CASGTHYGYTF. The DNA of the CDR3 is TGTGCCAGCGGCACCCACTATGGCTACACCTTC.

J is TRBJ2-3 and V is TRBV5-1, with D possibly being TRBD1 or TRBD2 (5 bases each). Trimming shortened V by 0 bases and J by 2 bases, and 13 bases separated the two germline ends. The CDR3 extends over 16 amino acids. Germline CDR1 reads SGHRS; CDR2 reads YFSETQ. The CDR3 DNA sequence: TGCGCCAGCAGCTTGGGTTTTGGGGGACCCACAGATACGCAGTATTTT. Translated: CASSLGFGGPTDTQYF.

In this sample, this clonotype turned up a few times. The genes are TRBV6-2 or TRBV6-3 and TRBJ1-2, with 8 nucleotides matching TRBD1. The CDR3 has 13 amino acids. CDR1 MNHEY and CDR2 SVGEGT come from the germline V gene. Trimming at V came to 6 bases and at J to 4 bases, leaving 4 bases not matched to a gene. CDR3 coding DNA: TGTGCCAGCAGCCACGGACAGGGCTATGGCTACACCTTC. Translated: CASSHGQGYGYTF.

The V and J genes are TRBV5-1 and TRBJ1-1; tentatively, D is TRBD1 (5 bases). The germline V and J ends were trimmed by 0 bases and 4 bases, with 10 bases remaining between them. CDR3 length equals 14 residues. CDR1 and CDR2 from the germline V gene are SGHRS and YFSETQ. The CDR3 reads CASSLGGGSTEAFF. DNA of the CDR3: TGCGCCAGCAGCTTGGGGGGCGGTAGCACTGAAGCTTTCTTT.

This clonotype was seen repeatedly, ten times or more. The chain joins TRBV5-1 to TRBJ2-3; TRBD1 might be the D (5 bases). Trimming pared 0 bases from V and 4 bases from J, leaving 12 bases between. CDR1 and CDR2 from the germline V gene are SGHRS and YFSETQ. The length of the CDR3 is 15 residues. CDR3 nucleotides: TGCGCCAGCAGCTTGGCCAATGGGGCGGCAGATACGCAGTATTTT. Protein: CASSLANGAADTQYF.

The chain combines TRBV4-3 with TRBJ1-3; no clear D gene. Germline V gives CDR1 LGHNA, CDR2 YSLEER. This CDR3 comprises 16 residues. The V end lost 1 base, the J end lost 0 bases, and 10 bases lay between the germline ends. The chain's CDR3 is CASSQAEVSSGNTIYF. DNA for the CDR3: TGCGCCAGCAGCCAAGCTGAGGTCAGCTCTGGAAACACCATATATTTT.

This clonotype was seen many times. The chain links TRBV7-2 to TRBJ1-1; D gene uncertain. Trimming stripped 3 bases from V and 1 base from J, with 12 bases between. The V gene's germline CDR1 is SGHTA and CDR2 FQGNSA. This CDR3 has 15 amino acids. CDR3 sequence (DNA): TGTGCCAGCAGCTTCCCCAGCCCACAGAACACTGAAGCTTTCTTT. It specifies CASSFPSPQNTEAFF.

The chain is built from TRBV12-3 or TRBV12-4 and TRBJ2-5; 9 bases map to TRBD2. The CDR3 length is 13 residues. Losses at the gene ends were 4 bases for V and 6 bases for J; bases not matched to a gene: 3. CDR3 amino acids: CASSSAGGKTQYF. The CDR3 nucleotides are TGTGCCAGCAGTTCTGCGGGGGGGAAGACCCAGTACTTC.

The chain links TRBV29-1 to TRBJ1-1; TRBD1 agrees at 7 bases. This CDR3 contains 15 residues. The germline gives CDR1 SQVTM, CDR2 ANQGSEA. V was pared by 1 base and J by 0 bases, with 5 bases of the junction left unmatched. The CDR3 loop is CSVEVRGQMNTEAFF. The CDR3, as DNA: TGCAGCGTTGAAGTCCGGGGACAGATGAACACTGAAGCTTTCTTT. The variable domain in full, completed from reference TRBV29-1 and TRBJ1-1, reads SAVISQKPSRDICQRGTSLTIQCQVDSQVTMMFWYRQQPGQSLTLIATANQGSEATYESGFVIDKFPISRPNLTFSTLTVSNMSPEDSSIYLCSVEVRGQMNTEAFFGQGTRLTVV.

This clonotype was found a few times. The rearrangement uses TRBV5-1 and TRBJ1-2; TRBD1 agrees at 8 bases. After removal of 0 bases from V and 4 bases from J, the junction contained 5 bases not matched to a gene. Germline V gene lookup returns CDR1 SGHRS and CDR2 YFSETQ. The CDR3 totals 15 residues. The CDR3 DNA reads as TGCGCCAGCAGCTTGGGGTCAGGGGGCACCTATGGCTACACCTTC. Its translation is CASSLGSGGTYGYTF.